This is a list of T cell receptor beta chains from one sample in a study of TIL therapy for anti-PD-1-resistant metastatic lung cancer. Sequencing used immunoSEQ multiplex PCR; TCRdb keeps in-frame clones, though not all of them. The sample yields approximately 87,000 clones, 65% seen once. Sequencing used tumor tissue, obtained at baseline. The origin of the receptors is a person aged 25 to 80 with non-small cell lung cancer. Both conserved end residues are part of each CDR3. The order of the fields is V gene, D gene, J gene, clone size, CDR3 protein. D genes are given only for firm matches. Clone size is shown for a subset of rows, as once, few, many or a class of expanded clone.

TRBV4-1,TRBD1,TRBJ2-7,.,CASSQVYRGGYEQYF
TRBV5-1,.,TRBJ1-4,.,CASSGRGRNEKLFF
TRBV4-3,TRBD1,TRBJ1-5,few,CASLTGSNQPQHF
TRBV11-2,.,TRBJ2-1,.,CASSLELSNEQFF
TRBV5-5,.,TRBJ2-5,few,CASSLGDWRTQYF
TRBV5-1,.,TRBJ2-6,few,CASSRMRSGANVLTF
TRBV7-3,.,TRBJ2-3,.,CASSPDRTSDTQYF
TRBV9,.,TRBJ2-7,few,CASSVGEGRSYEQYF
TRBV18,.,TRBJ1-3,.,CASSLSEDGNTIYF
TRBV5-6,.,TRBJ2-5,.,CASSLEETQYF
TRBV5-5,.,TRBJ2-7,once,CASSLIGGAYEQYF
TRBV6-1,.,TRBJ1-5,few,CASSEVVRGGPQHF
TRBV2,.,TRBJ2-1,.,CASSDRGSSREEQFF
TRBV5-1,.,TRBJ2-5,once,CASSKVQTGKETQYF
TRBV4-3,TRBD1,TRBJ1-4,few,CASSQQGATNEKLFF
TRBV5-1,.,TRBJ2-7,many,CASSPVRSSYEQYF
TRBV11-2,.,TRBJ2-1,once,CASSKRTDSYNEQFF
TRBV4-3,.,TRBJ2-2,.,CASSQGVRPGELFF
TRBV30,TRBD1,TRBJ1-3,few,CAWMSTGRNTIYF
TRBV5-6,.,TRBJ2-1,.,CASTDRSRYFGVYNEQFF
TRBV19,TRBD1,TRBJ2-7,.,CASSNYAGQGIYEQYF
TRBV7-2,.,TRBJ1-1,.,CASSLSRDRPNTEAFF
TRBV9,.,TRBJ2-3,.,CASSQDRGRDTQYF
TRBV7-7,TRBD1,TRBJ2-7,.,CASSLEVGGQGAVQYF
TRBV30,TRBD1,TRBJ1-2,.,CAWSVIGAGGNYGYTF
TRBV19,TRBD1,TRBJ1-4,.,CASRMGTGDEKLFF
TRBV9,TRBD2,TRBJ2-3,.,CASSPMGSGGGYTDTQYF
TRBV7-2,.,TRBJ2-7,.,CASRFGGSYEQYF
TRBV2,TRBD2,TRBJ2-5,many,CASTGAGLAGASQETQYF
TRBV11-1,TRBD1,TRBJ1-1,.,CASSSGQGRTEAFF
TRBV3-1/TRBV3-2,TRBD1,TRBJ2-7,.,CASSRQGYEQYF
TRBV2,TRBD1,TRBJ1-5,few,CASSPGQGKGQPQHF
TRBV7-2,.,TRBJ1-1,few,CASREVQGRATEAFF
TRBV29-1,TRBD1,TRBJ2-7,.,CSVVPGGYEQYF
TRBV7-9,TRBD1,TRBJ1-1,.,CASSLEGQGAGITEAFF
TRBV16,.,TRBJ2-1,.,CASSQKLGEQFF
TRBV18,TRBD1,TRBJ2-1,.,CASSYSRGPGEQFF
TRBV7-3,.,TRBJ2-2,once,CASSFSGSRGGELFF